The 3 T cell receptor beta chains listed next were all sequenced from one sample in a study of neurological immune-mediated disorders. One entry per CDR3 protein, called by TCRdb with MiXCR from the 5' RACE reads. The sample lists under 60,000 distinct CDR3 sequences; 16% were seen once. The sequenced material came from PBMCs. The receptors derive from a man aged 55 to 70 in good health.

This clonotype was seen repeatedly, ten times or more. The V and J genes are TRBV20-1 and TRBJ2-1; 13 bases align to TRBD2. Germline V gene lookup returns CDR1 DFQATT and CDR2 SNEGSKA (reference sequence). V lost 6 bases to trimming and J lost 7 bases; unmatched junction nucleotides: 12. The CDR3 consists of 16 residues. Here the CDR3 DNA reads TGCAGTGCCTCCGGGACTAGCGGGAAAGGGGCTAATGAGCAGTTCTTC. It codes for CSASGTSGKGANEQFF.

This clonotype showed up many times. V usage is TRBV7-9 and J usage is TRBJ2-1; no clear D. The length of the CDR3 is 13 residues. Trimming took 3 bases from V and 8 from J, leaving 11 bases between them. Germline CDR1 reads SEHNR; CDR2 reads FQNEAQ (reference sequence). The CDR3 loop reads CASSFQLFDEQFF. CDR3 DNA sequence: TGTGCCAGCAGCTTCCAACTATTCGATGAGCAGTTCTTC.

This clonotype was detected many times. This chain links TRBV7-2 with TRBJ2-7; tentatively, D is TRBD2 (5 bases). V was shortened by 1 base and J by 1 base, with 11 bases between the two germline ends. CDR3 length: 15 amino acids. CDR1 and CDR2 from the germline V gene are SGHTA and FQGNSA. CDR3 bases: TGTGCCAGCAGCTTAGTGGCGGGCAGATCCTACGAGCAGTACTTC. As protein: CASSLVAGRSYEQYF.